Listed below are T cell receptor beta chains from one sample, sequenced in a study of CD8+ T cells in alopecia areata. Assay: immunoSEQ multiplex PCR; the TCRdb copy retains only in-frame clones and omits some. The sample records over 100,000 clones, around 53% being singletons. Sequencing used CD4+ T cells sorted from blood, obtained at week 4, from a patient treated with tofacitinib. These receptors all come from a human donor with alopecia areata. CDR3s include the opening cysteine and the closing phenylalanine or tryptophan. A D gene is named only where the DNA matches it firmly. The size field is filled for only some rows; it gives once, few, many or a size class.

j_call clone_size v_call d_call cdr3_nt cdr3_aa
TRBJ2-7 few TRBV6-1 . TGTGCCAGCAGCCCCAGATCCTACGAGCAGTACTTC CASSPRSYEQYF
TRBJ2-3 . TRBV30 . TGTGCCTGGACCGGGGGCGGCCTACTTATCACAGATACGCAGTATTTT CAWTGGGLLITDTQYF
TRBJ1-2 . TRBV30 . TGTGCCTGGAGTGTCGACTGGGGTAACTATGGCTACACCTTC CAWSVDWGNYGYTF
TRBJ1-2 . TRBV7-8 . TGTGCCAGCAGCTTAGAATGGCGGGGCTATGGCTACACCTTC CASSLEWRGYGYTF
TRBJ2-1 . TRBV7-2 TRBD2 TGTGCCAGCAGCCCCTTGCCGGGAGGCCTCCACAATGAGCAGTTCTTC CASSPLPGGLHNEQFF
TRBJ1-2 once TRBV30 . TGTGCCTGGAGTGTAGTGGTAAGGGATGGCTACACCTTC CAWSVVVRDGYTF
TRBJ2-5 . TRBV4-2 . TGTGCCAGCAGCCAAGAGCGGTCCGAGCAAGAGACCCAGTACTTC CASSQERSEQETQYF
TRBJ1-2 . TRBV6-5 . TGTGCCAGCAGTTACCAGGACACGGCTAGAGGCTACACCTTC CASSYQDTARGYTF
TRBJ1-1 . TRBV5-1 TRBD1 TGCGCCAGCAGCAAACAGACAGGGGTGACTGAAGCTTTCTTT CASSKQTGVTEAFF
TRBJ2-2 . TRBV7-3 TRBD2 TGTGCCAGCAGCTTAATGAACGGACTAGCGGGAGGGTACACCGGGGAGCTGTTTTTT CASSLMNGLAGGYTGELFF
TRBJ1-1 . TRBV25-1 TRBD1 TGTGCCAGCAGTTTTTCAGGGGGCGAAGCTGAAGCTTTCTTT CASSFSGGEAEAFF
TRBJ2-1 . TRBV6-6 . TGTGCCAGCAGGCGACTAGGGGGGTACAATGAGCAGTTCTTC CASRRLGGYNEQFF
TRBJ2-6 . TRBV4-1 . TGCGCCAGCAGCCTCGGCGGGACATCGGCCTCTGGGGCCAACGTCCTGACTTTC CASSLGGTSASGANVLTF
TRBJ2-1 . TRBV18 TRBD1 TGTGCCAGCTCACCAGGACAGGTCTCCTACAATGAGCAGTTCTTC CASSPGQVSYNEQFF
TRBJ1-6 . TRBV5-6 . TGTGCCAGCAGCTTGGGGCAGAACTTTAATTCACCCCTCCACTTT CASSLGQNFNSPLHF
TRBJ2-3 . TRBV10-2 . TGCGCCAGCACCCCAAGGGGGAAGACAGATACGCAGTATTTT CASTPRGKTDTQYF
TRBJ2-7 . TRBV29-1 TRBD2 TGCAGCGTGTTCTTAGCGGGGCCTTACGAGCAGTACTTC CSVFLAGPYEQYF
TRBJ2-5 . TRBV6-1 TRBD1 TGTGCCAGCAGTCGACAGGGAGAGACCCAGTACTTC CASSRQGETQYF
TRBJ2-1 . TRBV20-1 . TGCAGTGCTAGTCAGGGGTGGGAGCAGTTCTTC CSASQGWEQFF
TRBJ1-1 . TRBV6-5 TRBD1 TGTGCCAGCAATGGACAGGGGTTCACTGAAGCTTTCTTT CASNGQGFTEAFF
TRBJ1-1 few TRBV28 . TGTGCCAGCAGCCCCAGGGTGAACACTGAAGCTTTCTTT CASSPRVNTEAFF
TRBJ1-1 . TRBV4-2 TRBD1 TGTGCCAGCAGCCAAGGACAGGGCGCGGGCGTGAACACTGAAGCTTTCTTT CASSQGQGAGVNTEAFF
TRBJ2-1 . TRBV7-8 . TGTGCCAGCAGCTTAAGGTGGGGGGGCCGGTACAATGAGCAGTTCTTC CASSLRWGGRYNEQFF
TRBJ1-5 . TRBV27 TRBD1 TGTGCCAGCAGTACGGGACAGGGGGGCGGCCAGCCCCAGCATTTT CASSTGQGGGQPQHF
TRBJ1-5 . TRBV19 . TGTGCCAGCCAAGGATCGGGTGGGGGTCAGCCCCAGCATTTT CASQGSGGGQPQHF
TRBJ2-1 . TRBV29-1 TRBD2 TGCAGCGTTGAGGGAGGGCCTTTGTATGAGCAGTTCTTC CSVEGGPLYEQFF
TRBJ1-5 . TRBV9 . TGTGCCAGCAGCGTAGGGGTGACTCAGCCCCAGCATTTT CASSVGVTQPQHF
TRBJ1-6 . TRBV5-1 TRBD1 TGCGCCAGCAGCTTGGGACAGGGGAACTCACCCCTCCACTTT CASSLGQGNSPLHF
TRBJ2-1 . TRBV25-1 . TGTGCCAGCAGTGAGAACTACAATGAGCAGTTCTTC CASSENYNEQFF
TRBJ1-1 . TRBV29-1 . TGCAGCGTGATGACAGATGAAGCTTTCTTT CSVMTDEAFF
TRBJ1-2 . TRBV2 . TGTGCCAGCAGTGAACGACAGAATGGGGGCTACACCTTC CASSERQNGGYTF
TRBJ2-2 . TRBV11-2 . TGTGCCAGCAGCTTAGACAGGTGGAACACCGGGGAGCTGTTTTTT CASSLDRWNTGELFF
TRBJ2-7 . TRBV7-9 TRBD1 TGTGCCAGCAGCTTGGGGACAGGGGGCCTGAGATCCTACGAGCAGTACTTC CASSLGTGGLRSYEQYF
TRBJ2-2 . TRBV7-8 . TGTGCCAGCAGCTTAGTTGGTGCAACGGGCACCGGGGAGCTGTTTTTT CASSLVGATGTGELFF
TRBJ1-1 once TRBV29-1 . TGCAGCGTTGCAGACACTGAAGCTTTCTTT CSVADTEAFF
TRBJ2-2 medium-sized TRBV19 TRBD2 TGTGCCAGTAAGACTAGCGGGACAGCCGGGGAGCTGTTTTTT CASKTSGTAGELFF
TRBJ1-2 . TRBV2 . TGTGCCAGCAGTGTTTCGCAGGGGACTAACTATGGCTACACCTTC CASSVSQGTNYGYTF
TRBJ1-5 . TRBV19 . TGTGCCAGTAGTGTGATGATATCAACAGATCAGCCCCAGCATTTT CASSVMISTDQPQHF
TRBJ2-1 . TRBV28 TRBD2 TGTGCCAGCAGTTTACTAGCGGGGGGAATCAATGAGCAGTTCTTC CASSLLAGGINEQFF
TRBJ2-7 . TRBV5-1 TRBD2 TGCGCCAGCAGCTTGGTCGGCGGGGGTGCTACCTACGAGCAGTACTTC CASSLVGGGATYEQYF
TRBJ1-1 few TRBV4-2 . TGTGCCAGCAGCCAAGCTGACAGGGAAGCTTTCTTT CASSQADREAFF
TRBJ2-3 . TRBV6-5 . TGTGCCAGCAGTTACTCTAGGGACTCTACAGATACGCAGTATTTT CASSYSRDSTDTQYF
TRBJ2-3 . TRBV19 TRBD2 TGTGCCAGTAGTATTATTGGACTAGCGGGATTCACAGATACGCAGTATTTT CASSIIGLAGFTDTQYF
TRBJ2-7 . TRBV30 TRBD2 TGTGCCTGGAGAATAGCGGGATATGGGACCCACGAGCAGTACTTC CAWRIAGYGTHEQYF
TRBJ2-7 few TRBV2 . TGTGCCAGCAGTGGGCTAGGCTACGAGCAGTACTTC CASSGLGYEQYF
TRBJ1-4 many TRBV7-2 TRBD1 TGTGCCAGCAGCGCTCACAGGGGGACGAGGGAAAAACTGTTTTTT CASSAHRGTREKLFF
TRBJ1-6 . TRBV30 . TGTGCCTGGAGTGTAGCAGGCAGTTATTCACCCCTCCACTTT CAWSVAGSYSPLHF
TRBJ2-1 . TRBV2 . TGTGCCAGCCGGATAGACGGGAGAGGCAATGAGCAGTTCTTC CASRIDGRGNEQFF
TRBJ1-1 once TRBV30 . TGTGCCGGGAAGATCAAGGGACGGGGGAACACTGAAGCTTTCTTT CAGKIKGRGNTEAFF
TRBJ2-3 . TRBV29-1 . TGCAGCGTTGAAGAATGGGGATCCACAGATACGCAGTATTTT CSVEEWGSTDTQYF
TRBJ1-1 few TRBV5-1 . TGCGCCAGCAGCTACGGCTCAGGGTTCGGCGCTGAAGCTTTCTTT CASSYGSGFGAEAFF
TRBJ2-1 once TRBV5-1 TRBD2 TGCGCCAGCAGCTTGGGACCGGGACTAGCGGGAGCCAGCGAGCAGTTCTTC CASSLGPGLAGASEQFF
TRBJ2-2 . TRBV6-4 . TGTGCCAGCAGTGACTCGAGAGGGGAGCTGTTTTTT CASSDSRGELFF
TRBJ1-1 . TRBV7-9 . TGTGCCAGCAGCTTCATTAGCACTGAAGCTTTCTTT CASSFISTEAFF
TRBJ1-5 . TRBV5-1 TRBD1 TGCGCCAGCCGAGAGGGACAGGATAATCAGCCCCAGCATTTT CASREGQDNQPQHF
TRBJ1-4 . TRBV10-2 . TGCGCCAGCAGCCCGGGGGCGACCGAAAAACTGTTTTTT CASSPGATEKLFF
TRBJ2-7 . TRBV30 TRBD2 TGTGCCTGGAACAGACTAGCGGACTCCTACGAGCAGTACTTC CAWNRLADSYEQYF
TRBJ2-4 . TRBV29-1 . TGCAGCGTTGAATCCCGGGTTGCTGCCAAAAACATTCAGTACTTC CSVESRVAAKNIQYF
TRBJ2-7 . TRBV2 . TGTACCACCGAGGAGCAGTACTTC CTTEEQYF
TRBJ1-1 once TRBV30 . TGTGCCTTTACAGGACAGCTATCGAACACTGAAGCTTTCTTT CAFTGQLSNTEAFF